One sample yielded the 14 T cell receptor beta chains listed below, sequenced in a study of blood T cell repertoires in COVID-19. The method was immunoSEQ multiplex PCR; TCRdb's version includes in-frame clones alone and lacks a portion of them. This repertoire shows some 56,000 clones, roughly 82% found once; its top ten account for 20% to 25%. Sequencing was performed on peripheral blood. Receptor source: a woman older than 75 with acute or convalescent COVID-19.

The chain recombines TRBV30 with TRBJ1-2; D possibly corresponds to TRBD1 (5 bases). In germline, CDR1 is GTSNPN, CDR2 SVGIG (reference sequence). Trimming left V 6 bases short and J 2 bases short, with 16 bases between. The CDR3 is 14 residues long. The CDR3 loop reads CACPIYGGNYGYTF. As DNA, the CDR3 is TGTGCCTGCCCGATTTACGGGGGGAACTATGGCTACACCTTC.

The chain joins TRBV28 to TRBJ2-1; TRBD1 aligns across 10 bases. Germline-derived CDR1 and CDR2 are MDHEN and SYDVKM. The CDR3 is made up of 16 amino acids. Trimming at V came to 6 bases and at J to 6 bases, leaving 11 bases not matched to a gene. The CDR3 DNA reads TGTGCCAGCAGGGAAACCGGGGGGACAGGGGTCAATGAGCAGTTCTTC. Its protein product is CASRETGGTGVNEQFF.

This clone was found once. The chain employs TRBV13 and TRBJ1-1; weak D call: TRBD1 (6 bases). Germline V gene data show CDR1 as PRHDT and CDR2 as FYEKMQ (reference sequence). The CDR3 has 13 amino acids. Deletions cut 1 base from V and 7 bases from J, with 10 bases between. CDR3 in DNA: TGTGCCAGCAGCTTAGTAGGGGGACATGAAGCTTTCTTT. Amino acid sequence: CASSLVGGHEAFF.

The rearrangement uses TRBV14 and TRBJ2-3; TRBD2 aligns across 10 bases. The CDR3 runs 15 residues. Germline CDR1 reads SGHDN; CDR2 reads FVKESK. V lost 7 bases to trimming and J lost 3 bases; unmatched junction nucleotides: 7. The CDR3: CASTRAGGPTDTQYF. The CDR3 nucleotides read TGTGCCAGCACGAGAGCGGGGGGGCCGACAGATACGCAGTATTTT.

Comments on this clone: The same CDR3 can be traced to other DNA sequences in this sample. The chain recombines TRBV3-1 (or the pseudogene TRBV3-2) with TRBJ1-1; D remains ambiguous. Germline values: CDR1 LGHDT, CDR2 YNNKEL (reference sequence). V lost 1 base and J lost 1, with 7 bases in between. CDR3 length equals 14 residues. In DNA form, the CDR3 reads TGTGCCAGCAGCCAAGTATCCGGGAACACTGAAGCTTTCTTT. Its protein product is CASSQVSGNTEAFF.

The chain is built from TRBV30 and TRBJ2-7, with TRBD1 matching 9 bases. The V segment lost 1 base and the J segment 3 bases; nucleotides outside the gene matches: 7. CDR3 length: 15 amino acids. Germline CDR1 reads GTSNPN; CDR2 reads SVGIG (reference sequence). In nucleotides, the CDR3 is TGTGCCTGGAGTGGTAAAGGACAGGGGAACTACGAGCAGTACGTC. This encodes CAWSGKGQGNYEQYV.

The chain employs TRBV3-1 (or the pseudogene TRBV3-2) and TRBJ2-7; D is ambiguous. Trimming shortened V by 4 bases and J by 4 bases, and 8 bases separated the two germline ends. This CDR3 has 12 amino acids. Germline V gene sequence: CDR1 LGHDT, CDR2 YNNKEL (reference sequence). CDR3 nucleotides: TGTGCCAGCAGCCCCACGGAGTACGAGCAGTACTTC. This translates into CASSPTEYEQYF.

This rearrangement joins TRBV19 to TRBJ1-1, with D unresolved. This CDR3 is built from 11 residues. Trimming left V 10 bases short and J 4 bases short, with 10 bases between. Germline V gene data show CDR1 as LNHDA and CDR2 as SQIVND (reference sequence). CDR3 nucleotide sequence: TGTGCCACATTTCCCGGCACTGAAGCTTTCTTT. It specifies CATFPGTEAFF.

The chain employs TRBV7-9 and TRBJ2-5, with D uncertain. V dropped 5 bases and J dropped 5 bases, with 9 bases sitting between them. Germline CDR1 reads SEHNR; CDR2 reads FQNEAQ (reference sequence). There are 12 residues in the CDR3. The CDR3 is CASSPGAETQYF. CDR3 coding DNA: TGTGCCAGCAGCCCCGGAGCGGAGACCCAGTACTTC.

The chain has TRBV11-2 and TRBJ2-7; 7 bases agree with TRBD1. The V gene end was trimmed by 5 bases and the J gene end by 1 base; junction bases not matched to a gene: 5. The CDR3 extends over 14 amino acids. The germline V gene encodes CDR1 SGHAT and CDR2 FQNNGV. In DNA, the CDR3 is TGTGCCAGCAGCCCGGACAGGCTTTCCTACGAGCAGTACTTC. It encodes CASSPDRLSYEQYF.

This chain connects TRBV7-3 to TRBJ1-2, with D unresolved. Per the germline V gene, CDR1 is SGHTA and CDR2 is FQGTGA. There are 14 residues in the CDR3. Trimming pared 2 bases from V and 2 bases from J, leaving 9 bases between. This CDR3 is CASSLGPGNYGYTF. DNA for the CDR3: TGTGCCAGCAGCTTAGGACCGGGGAACTATGGCTACACCTTC.

The chain couples TRBV3-1 (or the pseudogene TRBV3-2) to TRBJ2-3, with 13 bases aligning to TRBD2. CDR3 size: 18 residues. Germline-derived CDR1 and CDR2 are LGHDT and YNNKEL (reference sequence). Trimming removed 3 bases from V and 4 bases from J; junction bases left unmatched: 10. As DNA, the CDR3 is TGTGCCAGCAGCCAGGCAAGTGGGACTAGCGGGGCCTCAGATACGCAGTATTTT. It specifies CASSQASGTSGASDTQYF.

This clone has only one observation. The chain employs TRBV3-1 (or the pseudogene TRBV3-2) and TRBJ2-1, with TRBD2 identical over 10 bases. CDR1 and CDR2 from the germline V gene are LGHDT and YNNKEL (reference sequence). V shed 5 bases and J 6 bases; nucleotides not matched to a gene: 13. CDR3 length: 17 residues. CDR3 coding DNA: TGTGCCAGCAGCGACGCTTTCAGGACTAGCGGTAGCAATGAGCAGTTCTTC. Protein: CASSDAFRTSGSNEQFF.

The V call is TRBV5-8, the J call TRBJ1-4; no reliable D call. With 4 bases removed from V and 3 bases from J, the gap between germline ends came to 7 bases. The CDR3 length is 13 residues. CDR1 is SGHTS, CDR2 YDEGEE, per germline. As DNA, the CDR3 is TGTGCCAGCAGCCTTAATCCTAATGAAAAACTGTTTTTT. Protein sequence: CASSLNPNEKLFF. Variable domain in full (rest from reference TRBV5-8 and TRBJ1-4): EAGVTQSPTHLIKTRGQQATLRCSPISGHTSVYWYQQALGLGLQFLLWYDEGEERNRGNFPPRFSGRQFPNYSSELNVNALELEDSALYLCASSLNPNEKLFFGSGTQLSVL.